What follows are 24 T cell receptor beta chains derived from one specimen sequenced in a study of blood T cell repertoires in COVID-19. Libraries were prepared by immunoSEQ multiplex PCR; TCRdb keeps only in-frame clonotypes and omits some of them. The sample yields roughly 200,000 clones, 70% to 90% seen once. The sequenced sample consisted of peripheral blood. All receptors come from a woman aged 80 or over with acute or convalescent COVID-19.

The J gene is TRBJ1-6, the V gene TRBV18; D not certain. The CDR3 loop spans 14 amino acids. Germline assignment: CDR1 KGHSH and CDR2 LQKENI. Trimming took 6 bases from V and 5 from J, leaving 11 bases between them. The CDR3: CASSSGWDNSPLHF. DNA for the CDR3: TGTGCCAGCTCGTCGGGATGGGATAATTCACCCCTCCACTTT.

The chain combines TRBV5-5 with TRBJ2-1; a weak D match, TRBD1 (6 bases). The CDR3 is 15 amino acids. CDR1 and CDR2 (germline): SGHKS, YYEKEE (reference sequence). Deletions cut 0 bases from V and 3 bases from J, with 10 bases between. The CDR3 loop reads CASSLETGYYNEQFF. DNA of the CDR3: TGTGCCAGCAGCTTGGAAACAGGGTACTACAATGAGCAGTTCTTC.

The chain links TRBV5-6 to TRBJ2-1, with 10 bases lining up with TRBD2. Germline lookup yields CDR1 SGHDT and CDR2 YYEEEE. The CDR3 runs 16 residues. The V gene end was trimmed by 1 base and the J gene end by 7 bases; junction bases not matched to a gene: 8. CDR3: CASSLRAGGPGNEQFF. In DNA form, the CDR3 reads TGTGCCAGCAGCTTGAGAGCGGGAGGGCCGGGGAATGAGCAGTTCTTC.

The chain has TRBV27 and TRBJ1-4; no clear D gene. The CDR3 runs to 14 residues. Trimming shortened V by 5 bases and J by 5 bases, and 12 bases separated the two germline ends. Germline CDR1 MNHEY, CDR2 SMNVEV (reference sequence). DNA of the CDR3: TGTGCCAGCAGTCCCTCACACCGAAATGAAAAACTGTTTTTT. Encoded protein: CASSPSHRNEKLFF. The full variable domain, with the rest looked up from reference TRBV27 and TRBJ1-4, is EAQVTQNPRYLITVTGKKLTVTCSQNMNHEYMSWYRQDPGLGLRQIYYSMNVEVTDKGDVPEGYKVSRKEKRNFPLILESPSPNQTSLYFCASSPSHRNEKLFFGSGTQLSVL.

This clone showed up just once. The gene calls are TRBV28 and TRBJ1-1; D is unclear. This CDR3 is 16 amino acids long. V dropped 5 bases and J dropped 1 base, with 17 bases sitting between them. Germline-derived CDR1 and CDR2 are MDHEN and SYDVKM. The CDR3 nucleotides read TGTGCCAGCAGTCCCTCTCCCAGAGGCCCGAACACTGAAGCTTTCTTT. It yields the protein CASSPSPRGPNTEAFF.

The genes are TRBV28 and TRBJ2-1, with a possible D match to TRBD2 (6 bases). Germline V gene lookup returns CDR1 MDHEN and CDR2 SYDVKM. V shed 2 bases and J shed 3 bases, with 11 bases lying between them. The CDR3 spans 15 residues. The chain's CDR3 is CASSLTSPLYNEQFF. The CDR3 coding sequence is TGTGCCAGCAGTTTAACTAGCCCACTCTACAATGAGCAGTTCTTC.

This clone was picked up one time. This chain uses TRBV27 with TRBJ2-7; D possibly corresponds to TRBD2 (6 bases). The germline CDR1 and CDR2 sequences are MNHEY and SMNVEV (reference sequence). This CDR3 has 15 amino acids. Between the trimmed V and J ends, which lost 0 bases and 2 bases, there was a span of 11 bases. The CDR3 coding sequence is TGTGCCAGCAGTTTATCGACTAGTCCCGCCTACGAGCAGTACTTC. It encodes CASSLSTSPAYEQYF.

This sequence joins TRBV19 and TRBJ2-5; TRBD1 might be the D (5 bases). V lost 3 bases and J lost 1, with 12 bases in between. CDR1 is LNHDA and CDR2 is SQIVND in the germline V gene (reference sequence). CDR3 size: 15 residues. In nucleotides, the CDR3 is TGTGCCAGTAGTATCGGCCAGGGCTCCCAAGAGACCCAGTACTTC. Protein: CASSIGQGSQETQYF.

The rearrangement uses TRBV18 and TRBJ1-6, with 8 nucleotides matching TRBD1. Germline V lookup: CDR1 KGHSH, CDR2 LQKENI. The CDR3 loop spans 18 amino acids. The J segment lost 5 bases and the V segment lost 3 bases, leaving 12 bases of the junction unmatched. CDR3 sequence (DNA): TGTGCCAGCTCACCCACTCGTATCACAGGGGGGGATAATTCACCCCTCCACTTT. Encoded protein: CASSPTRITGGDNSPLHF.

The chain couples TRBV11-1 to TRBJ1-1, with 8 nucleotides matching TRBD1. The CDR3 is 16 amino acids. J gave up 0 bases and V 2 bases, and 5 bases lay outside the gene matches. Germline-derived CDR1 and CDR2 are SGHAT and FQDESV (reference sequence). The CDR3 is CASSLTGGRVNTEAFF. CDR3 in DNA: TGTGCCAGCAGCTTAACAGGGGGACGGGTGAACACTGAAGCTTTCTTT.

The rearrangement links TRBV19 to TRBJ1-4; D is unclear. Germline lookup yields CDR1 LNHDA and CDR2 SQIVND (reference sequence). V shed 2 bases and J shed 7 bases, with 8 bases lying between them. The CDR3 spans 13 residues. CDR3 region: CASSISGGEKLFF. CDR3 coding DNA: TGTGCCAGTAGTATAAGTGGAGGTGAAAAACTGTTTTTT.

The chain links TRBV15 to TRBJ2-3; D gene uncertain. Germline CDR1 is LNHNV and CDR2 is YYDKDF (reference sequence). V lost 3 bases and J lost 5, with 6 bases in between. The CDR3 spans 12 residues. CDR3 region: CATSRAGDTQYF. The CDR3 DNA reads as TGTGCCACCAGCAGGGCTGGAGATACGCAGTATTTT. The full variable domain, with the rest looked up from reference TRBV15 and TRBJ2-3, is DAMVIQNPRYQVTQFGKPVTLSCSQTLNHNVMYWYQQKSSQAPKLLFHYYDKDFNNEADTPDNFQSRRPNTSFCFLDIRSPGLGDTAMYLCATSRAGDTQYFGPGTRLTVL.

This clone is a singleton in its sample. The chain recombines TRBV3-1 (or the pseudogene TRBV3-2) with TRBJ1-4; the D is unclear. This CDR3 region has 15 residues. Between the trimmed V and J ends, which lost 4 bases and 6 bases, there was a span of 15 bases. The germline V gene has CDR1 LGHDT and CDR2 YNNKEL (reference sequence). CDR3 sequence reads: CASSRPSLGDEKLFF. For the CDR3, the DNA is TGTGCCAGCAGCCGCCCCAGTCTCGGGGATGAAAAACTGTTTTTT.

The CDR3 protein is CASSLAQRTSGAEQYF. The CDR3 coding sequence is TGCGCCAGCAGCTTGGCCCAAAGGACTAGCGGAGCTGAGCAGTACTTC. V gene TRBV5-1 combines with J gene TRBJ2-7; 10 bases line up with TRBD2. The germline V gene has CDR1 SGHRS and CDR2 YFSETQ. The V gene end was trimmed by 0 bases and the J gene end by 7 bases; junction bases not matched to a gene: 10. The CDR3 consists of 16 residues. Looking up the rest from reference TRBV5-1 and TRBJ2-7 gives the full variable domain: KAGVTQTPRYLIKTRGQQVTLSCSPISGHRSVSWYQQTPGQGLQFLFEYFSETQRNKGNFPGRFSGRQFSNSRSEMNVSTLELGDSALYLCASSLAQRTSGAEQYFGPGTRLTVT.

The CDR3 loop is CASSLEGLTGVDYGYTF. DNA of the CDR3: TGCGCCAGCAGCTTGGAAGGTCTGACAGGGGTCGACTATGGCTACACCTTC. V usage is TRBV5-1 and J usage is TRBJ1-2; 8 positions agree with TRBD1. V shed 0 bases and J 3 bases; nucleotides not matched to a gene: 10. The CDR3 has 17 amino acids. Germline CDR1 SGHRS, CDR2 YFSETQ.

The chain links TRBV6-1 to TRBJ2-7; no clear D. The germline V gene has CDR1 MNHNS and CDR2 SASEGT. The V and J ends lost 0 bases and 3 bases respectively, with 6 bases between them. The CDR3 loop spans 13 amino acids. CDR3 coding DNA: TGTGCCAGCAGTGAAGCCCTAATCTACGAGCAGTACTTC. Protein sequence: CASSEALIYEQYF.

The chain combines TRBV6-5 with TRBJ1-3; D call uncertain. Between the trimmed V and J ends, which lost 4 bases and 0 bases, there was a span of 4 bases. The CDR3 runs 13 residues. CDR1 and CDR2 (germline): MNHEY, SVGAGI. DNA of the CDR3: TGTGCCAGCAGTTCCCGCTCTGGAAACACCATATATTTT. Amino acid sequence: CASSSRSGNTIYF.

This rearrangement joins TRBV27 to TRBJ1-4; unclear D gene. The length of the CDR3 is 14 residues. Germline V gene lookup returns CDR1 MNHEY and CDR2 SMNVEV (reference sequence). V lost 4 bases to trimming and J lost 4 bases, with 10 bases between them. The CDR3, as DNA: TGTGCCAGCAGTTCCTACAGAGTTAATGAAAAACTGTTTTTT. It specifies CASSSYRVNEKLFF. The variable domain in full, with the rest retrieved from reference TRBV27 and TRBJ1-4, is EAQVTQNPRYLITVTGKKLTVTCSQNMNHEYMSWYRQDPGLGLRQIYYSMNVEVTDKGDVPEGYKVSRKEKRNFPLILESPSPNQTSLYFCASSSYRVNEKLFFGSGTQLSVL.

The V call is TRBV12-3 or TRBV12-4, the J call TRBJ1-2; D is ambiguous. The V end lost 1 base, the J end lost 2 bases, and 5 bases lay between the germline ends. The CDR3 covers 13 residues. CDR3 in amino acids: CASSLVQNYGYTF. The CDR3 coding sequence is TGTGCCAGCAGTTTAGTACAGAACTATGGCTACACCTTC.

The chain is built from TRBV20-1 and TRBJ2-5, with D possibly TRBD2 on 6 matching bases. This CDR3 is 15 amino acids long. The V gene lost 3 bases and the J gene lost 5 bases, with 19 bases spanning the gap. Germline assignment: CDR1 DFQATT and CDR2 SNEGSKA (reference sequence). DNA for the CDR3: TGCAGTGCTAGTAAAGAGTCGGGGGTATGGGAGACCCAGTACTTC. Protein product: CSASKESGVWETQYF.

With regard to this clone: An end of the junction differs from the germline gene, which may be a read error. The chain combines TRBV7-2 with TRBJ2-7; possible D gene TRBD2, 5 bases. In germline, CDR1 is SGHTA, CDR2 FQGNSA. This CDR3 is 14 amino acids long. CDR3 region: CASSLAGVSNEQYF. The CDR3, as DNA: TGTGCCAGCAGCTTAGCGGGAGTCTCCAACGAGCAGTACTTC.

J is TRBJ1-5 and V is TRBV30, with D unclear. CDR1 and CDR2 from the germline V gene are GTSNPN and SVGIG (reference sequence). The CDR3 has 14 residues. V shed 0 bases and J shed 5 bases, with 11 bases lying between them. Here the CDR3 reads CAWSVSSRDQPQHF. The CDR3 DNA is TGTGCCTGGAGTGTATCTTCCCGCGATCAGCCCCAGCATTTT. Filled out from reference TRBV30 and TRBJ1-5, the complete variable domain reads SQTIHQWPATLVQPVGSPLSLECTVEGTSNPNLYWYRQAAGRGLQLLFYSVGIGQISSEVPQNLSASRPQDRQFILSSKKLLLSDSGFYLCAWSVSSRDQPQHFGDGTRLSIL.

The chain links TRBV6-5 to TRBJ2-7, with D maybe TRBD2 (5 bases). The CDR3 runs to 13 residues. Germline V gene lookup returns CDR1 MNHEY and CDR2 SVGAGI. Trimming shortened V by 6 bases and J by 6 bases, and 15 bases separated the two germline ends. The DNA of the CDR3 is TGTGCCAGCAGGGAGGTACCCTCTAGCGAGCAGTACTTC. Protein product: CASREVPSSEQYF.

This clone has just one count. V usage is TRBV15 and J usage is TRBJ1-5; D unresolved. Germline V gives CDR1 LNHNV, CDR2 YYDKDF (reference sequence). The CDR3 is 18 amino acids. V gave up 0 bases and J gave up 4 bases, with 19 bases separating them. CDR3 DNA sequence: TGTGCCACCAGCAGAGATCTGAGCGCGGGAGGACGGAATCAGCCCCAGCATTTT. Protein product: CATSRDLSAGGRNQPQHF.